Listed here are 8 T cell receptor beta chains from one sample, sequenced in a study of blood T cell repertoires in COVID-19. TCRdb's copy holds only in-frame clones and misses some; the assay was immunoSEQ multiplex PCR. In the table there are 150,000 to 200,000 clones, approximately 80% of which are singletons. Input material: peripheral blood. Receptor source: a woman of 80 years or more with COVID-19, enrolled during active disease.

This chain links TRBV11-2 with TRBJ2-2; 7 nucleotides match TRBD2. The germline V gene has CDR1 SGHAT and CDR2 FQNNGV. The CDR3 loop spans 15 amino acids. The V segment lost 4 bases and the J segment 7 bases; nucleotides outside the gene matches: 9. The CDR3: CASSSVGRAHGELFF. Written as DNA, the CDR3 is TGTGCCAGCAGCTCGGTTGGGAGGGCCCACGGGGAGCTGTTTTTT. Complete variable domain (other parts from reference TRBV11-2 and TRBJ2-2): EAGVAQSPRYKIIEKRQSVAFWCNPISGHATLYWYQQILGQGPKLLIQFQNNGVVDDSQLPKDRFSAERLKGVDSTLKIQPAKLEDSAVYLCASSSVGRAHGELFFGEGSRLTVL.

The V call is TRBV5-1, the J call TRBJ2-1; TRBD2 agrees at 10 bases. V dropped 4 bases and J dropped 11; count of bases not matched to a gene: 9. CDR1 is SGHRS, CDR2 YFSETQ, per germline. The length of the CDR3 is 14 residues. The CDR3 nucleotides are TGCGCCAGCAGCCCCGGGACTAGCGAAGGAAAGCAGTTCTTC. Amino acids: CASSPGTSEGKQFF.

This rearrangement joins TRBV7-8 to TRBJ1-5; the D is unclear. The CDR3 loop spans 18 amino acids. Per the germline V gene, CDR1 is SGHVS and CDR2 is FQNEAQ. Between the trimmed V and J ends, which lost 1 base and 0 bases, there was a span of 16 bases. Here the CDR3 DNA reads TGTGCCAGCAGCTTAGGGTCCGGGAGAGCGTATAGCAATCAGCCCCAGCATTTT. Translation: CASSLGSGRAYSNQPQHF.

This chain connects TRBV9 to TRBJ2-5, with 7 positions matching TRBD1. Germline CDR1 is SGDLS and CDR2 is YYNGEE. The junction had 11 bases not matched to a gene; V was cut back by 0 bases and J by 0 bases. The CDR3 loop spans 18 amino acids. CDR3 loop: CASSVGLGTDEYQETQYF. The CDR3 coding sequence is TGTGCCAGCAGCGTAGGGTTAGGGACAGACGAGTACCAAGAGACCCAGTACTTC.

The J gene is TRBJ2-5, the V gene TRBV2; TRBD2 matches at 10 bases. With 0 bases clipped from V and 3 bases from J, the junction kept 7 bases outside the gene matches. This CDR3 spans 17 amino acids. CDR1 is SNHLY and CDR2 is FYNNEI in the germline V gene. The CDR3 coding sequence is TGTGCCAGCAGTGAAGCCAGCGGGGGGGCGTTCGAAGAGACCCAGTACTTC. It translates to CASSEASGGAFEETQYF.

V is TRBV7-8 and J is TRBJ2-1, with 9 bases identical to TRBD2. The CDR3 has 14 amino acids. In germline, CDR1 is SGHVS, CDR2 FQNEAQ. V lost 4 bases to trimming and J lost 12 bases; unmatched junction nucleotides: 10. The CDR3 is CASSSSSSGTRQFF. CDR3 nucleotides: TGTGCCAGCAGCTCCTCGTCTAGCGGGACCCGGCAGTTCTTC.

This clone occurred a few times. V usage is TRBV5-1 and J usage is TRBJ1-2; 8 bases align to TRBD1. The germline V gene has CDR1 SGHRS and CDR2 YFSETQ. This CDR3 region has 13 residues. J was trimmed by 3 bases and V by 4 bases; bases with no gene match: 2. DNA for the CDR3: TGCGCCAGCAGCCCGACAGGGGACTATGGCTACACCTTC. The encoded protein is CASSPTGDYGYTF.

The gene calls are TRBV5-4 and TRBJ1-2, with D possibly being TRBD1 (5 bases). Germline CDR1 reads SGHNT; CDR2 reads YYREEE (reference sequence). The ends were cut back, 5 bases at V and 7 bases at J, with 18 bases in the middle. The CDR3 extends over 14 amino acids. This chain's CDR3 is CASRFARAGGGYTF. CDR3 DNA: TGTGCCAGCAGATTTGCCAGGGCCGGGGGTGGCTACACCTTC.